The sequence of this T cell receptor beta chain was determined in a study of neoadjuvant nivolumab and ipilimumab in lung cancer. The wider study: The combination arm added day-1 ipilimumab 1 mg/kg to nivolumab 3 mg/kg on days 1, 15, 29. Overall study results and limits: Compared with tumor-adjacent uninvolved lung, resected tumors showed greater richness and clonality. Blood richness before therapy tracked richness in tumors resected after neoadjuvant therapy.

The ends were cut back, 0 bases at V and 3 bases at J, with 6 bases in the middle. CDR1 is SGHNT, CDR2 YYREEE, per germline (reference sequence). The CDR3 totals 14 residues. Measured with immunoSEQ multiplex PCR; TCRdb has only the in-frame clones, and not every one. Of approximately 26,000 clones in the sample, more than 70% are singletons; the top ten hold less than 7%. To note about this clone: Its antigen is not known.

Sequenced material: peripheral blood, taken before neoadjuvant nivolumab, alone or with ipilimumab. The source is an adult with non-small cell lung cancer. V gene TRBV5-4 combines with J gene TRBJ2-2; D remains ambiguous. Here the CDR3 reads CASSLAQYTGELFF. The DNA for the CDR3 is TGTGCCAGCAGCTTGGCTCAGTACACCGGGGAGCTGTTTTTT.